The 25 T cell receptor beta chains below were found in one sample sequenced in a study of T cells in Graves' hyperthyroidism and ophthalmopathy. TCR beta CDR3 sequences were amplified from RNA transcripts. RT-PCR in the first round (using the HTBI primer set) targeted the TCR CDR3. TCRdb reprocessed the multiplex PCR reads with MiXCR, giving one entry per CDR3 protein. This sample has about 350,000 distinct CDR3 sequences, with about 16% found just once. Input material: blood. The receptors originated from a woman aged 60-75 years with Graves' ophthalmopathy.

This clonotype was found many times. The rearrangement links TRBV3-1 to TRBJ2-4; D might be TRBD2 (6 bases). Per the germline V gene, CDR1 is LGHDT and CDR2 is YNNKEL (reference sequence). The CDR3 loop spans 17 amino acids. Trimming shortened V by 4 bases and J by 0 bases, and 16 bases separated the two germline ends. CDR3 bases: TGTGCCAGCAGCCCATGGAAGGTAGCGGCAGCCAAAAACATTCAGTACTTC. It yields the protein CASSPWKVAAAKNIQYF.

As concerns this clonotype: The junction shows a germline mismatch at one end, possibly a read error. The chain uses TRBV5-8 and TRBJ2-3; D is perhaps TRBD2 (6 bases). Germline-derived CDR1 and CDR2 are SGHTS and YDEGEE. This CDR3 has 14 amino acids. The CDR3 DNA follows: TGTGCCAGCAGCTCGGCGGGACGGGCGGATACGCAGAATTTT. Translation gives CASSSAGRADTQNF.

A few counts support this clonotype. The gene calls are TRBV19 and TRBJ1-5; perhaps TRBD1 as D (6 bases). The V and J ends lost 1 base and 9 bases respectively, with 16 bases between them. The CDR3 is made up of 15 amino acids. Germline V gene data show CDR1 as LNHDA and CDR2 as SQIVND (reference sequence). This chain's CDR3 is CASSIGDRWLLPQHF. DNA of the CDR3: TGTGCCAGTAGTATAGGTGACAGGTGGTTGCTGCCCCAGCATTTT.

The chain combines TRBV15 with TRBJ2-2; the D is unclear. The CDR3 loop spans 14 amino acids. Germline lookup yields CDR1 LNHNV and CDR2 YYDKDF (reference sequence). V lost 0 bases, J lost 6 bases, and 8 bases lay in between. CDR3 sequence reads: CATSRDPSPGELFF. The CDR3 nucleotides read TGTGCCACCAGCAGAGATCCCTCCCCCGGGGAGCTGTTTTTT.

This clonotype was seen a handful of times. The chain links TRBV6-1 to TRBJ2-1, with 8 bases aligning to TRBD2. Looked up from germline, CDR1 is MNHNS and CDR2 is SASEGT. V lost 6 bases to trimming and J lost 4 bases; unmatched junction nucleotides: 8. The CDR3 is 15 residues long. CDR3 region: CASRHTSGGYNEQFF. The CDR3 coding sequence is TGTGCCAGCAGGCACACTAGCGGAGGTTACAATGAGCAGTTCTTC.

This chain uses TRBV5-1 with TRBJ2-3; tentative D call: TRBD2 (6 bases). The V end lost 6 bases, the J end lost 5 bases, and 16 bases lay between the germline ends. The CDR3 length is 14 residues. From germline, CDR1 is SGHRS and CDR2 YFSETQ. For the CDR3, the DNA is TGCGCCAGCAAACCCGGACGGACTAAAGATACGCAGTATTTT. This gives the protein CASKPGRTKDTQYF.

This clonotype has more than one count but fewer than ten. V and J are TRBV19 and TRBJ2-7, with D maybe TRBD1 (6 bases). The CDR3 runs to 14 residues. Trimming removed 3 bases at V and 4 bases at J, with 13 bases between. Germline CDR1 is LNHDA and CDR2 is SQIVND (reference sequence). The CDR3 DNA reads as TGTGCCAGTAGTATCGGCGAAGGGGGATACGAGCAGTACTTC. It yields the protein CASSIGEGGYEQYF.

In this sample, this clonotype turned up a few times. The rearrangement joins TRBV25-1 to TRBJ2-1; 9 bases are shared with TRBD1. V shed 3 bases, J shed 7 bases, and the junction held 7 bases outside the gene matches. Germline lookup yields CDR1 MGHDK and CDR2 SYGVNS. The CDR3 sequence is 15 residues long. The DNA of the CDR3 is TGTGCCAGCAGTGAGGATGGGACAGGGTGGAATGAGCAGTTCTTC. Its translation is CASSEDGTGWNEQFF.

In its sample, this clonotype was seen many times. The genes are TRBV7-8 and TRBJ2-3; tentative D call: TRBD2 (5 bases). The CDR3 loop spans 13 amino acids. V was trimmed by 3 bases and J by 4 bases, leaving 8 bases between them. In germline, CDR1 is SGHVS, CDR2 FQNEAQ. The CDR3 DNA reads as TGTGCCAGCAGCTTGGACGGGGCAGATACGCAGTATTTT. Protein sequence: CASSLDGADTQYF.

The chain employs TRBV5-5 and TRBJ1-2, with D unclear. Germline V gene sequence: CDR1 SGHKS, CDR2 YYEKEE (reference sequence). Trimming cost V 4 bases and J 7 bases, with 17 bases left between them. The CDR3 consists of 14 residues. The CDR3 loop is CASSRPGGERGYTF. The DNA of the CDR3 is TGTGCCAGCAGCCGGCCGGGCGGGGAACGTGGCTACACCTTC.

This clonotype has a count of ten or more. The CDR3 sequence is CASSPGTGSGTGELFF. DNA of the CDR3: TGTGCCAGCAGCCCCGGGACCGGGTCAGGCACCGGGGAGCTGTTTTTT. The chain has TRBV7-8 and TRBJ2-2; D may be TRBD1 or TRBD2 (5 bases each). V was shortened by 5 bases and J by 4 bases, with 17 bases between the two germline ends. Germline values: CDR1 SGHVS, CDR2 FQNEAQ. The CDR3 is made up of 16 amino acids.

This clonotype was detected ten times or more. CDR3 region: CAWNRGTTLETQYF. For the CDR3, the DNA is TGTGCCTGGAACCGGGGGACTACCTTAGAGACCCAGTACTTC. This chain links TRBV30 with TRBJ2-5, with 7 positions matching TRBD2. V dropped 4 bases and J dropped 4; count of bases not matched to a gene: 9. CDR1 and CDR2 (germline): GTSNPN, SVGIG (reference sequence). The CDR3 is 14 residues long.

This clonotype was seen more than once but under ten times. The J gene is TRBJ2-3, the V gene TRBV6-1; TRBD1 matches at 7 bases. The trim removed 5 bases at V and 0 bases at J, leaving 5 bases unmatched. The CDR3 loop spans 15 amino acids. Germline V gene sequence: CDR1 MNHNS, CDR2 SASEGT. CDR3 nucleotide sequence: TGTGCCAGCAGTACCGACAGGGAAAGCACAGATACGCAGTATTTT. As protein: CASSTDRESTDTQYF.

This clonotype was seen ten or more times. The chain has TRBV27 and TRBJ1-2; no reliable D call. The CDR3 consists of 14 residues. Germline lookup yields CDR1 MNHEY and CDR2 SMNVEV (reference sequence). The ends were cut back, 4 bases at V and 7 bases at J, with 16 bases in the middle. CDR3 in DNA: TGTGCCAGCAGTTGGGGTCCCGGCGGCCCTGGCTACACCTTC. It translates to CASSWGPGGPGYTF.

This clonotype came up many times. The chain joins TRBV3-1 to TRBJ2-1; 13 nucleotides line up with TRBD2. The germline CDR1 and CDR2 sequences are LGHDT and YNNKEL (reference sequence). J gave up 6 bases and V 4 bases, and 9 bases lay outside the gene matches. This CDR3 spans 17 amino acids. The CDR3 nucleotides are TGTGCCAGCAGCCTCTTTCGGACTAGCGGGAGTGGCAATGAGCAGTTCTTC. Its translation: CASSLFRTSGSGNEQFF.

The chain joins TRBV19 to TRBJ2-3; 9 bases agree with TRBD1. This CDR3 has 13 residues. Germline V gene data show CDR1 as LNHDA and CDR2 as SQIVND (reference sequence). Losses at the gene ends were 10 bases for V and 7 bases for J; bases not matched to a gene: 9. CDR3 amino acids: CATGQGTWNTQYF. Written as DNA, the CDR3 is TGTGCCACCGGACAGGGGACTTGGAATACGCAGTATTTT.

This clonotype was picked up a small number of times. This may come from a read error, since a much larger clone is one base off. The chain has TRBV3-1 and TRBJ1-5; D is undetermined. Trimming took off 3 bases at V and 3 bases at J, with 9 bases between the two ends. Germline CDR1 LGHDT, CDR2 YNNKEL (reference sequence). CDR3 size: 14 residues. The DNA for the CDR3 is TGTGCCAGCAGCCACCACAGTAACAATCAGCCCCAGCATTTT. Protein sequence: CASSHHSNNQPQHF.

V and J are TRBV19 and TRBJ2-1; D remains ambiguous. V was trimmed by 5 bases and J by 2 bases, leaving 13 bases between them. The CDR3 covers 15 residues. From germline, CDR1 is LNHDA and CDR2 SQIVND (reference sequence). CDR3 DNA sequence: TGTGCCAGTAGTCCCGTCTGGGCCACCTACAATGAGCAGTTCTTC. It yields the protein CASSPVWATYNEQFF.

This clonotype has ten or more counts. In nucleotides, the CDR3 is TGTGCCAGCAGCCCAATTGCGGCGGGCACCGGGGAGCTGTTTTTT. The encoded protein is CASSPIAAGTGELFF. The chain recombines TRBV9 with TRBJ2-2, with D possibly being TRBD2 (5 bases). Trimming shortened V by 4 bases and J by 4 bases, and 14 bases separated the two germline ends. The germline V gene encodes CDR1 SGDLS and CDR2 YYNGEE. The CDR3 has 15 amino acids.

This clonotype was observed many times. This chain uses TRBV5-1 with TRBJ2-1, with a weak D call TRBD1 (5 bases). The CDR3 loop spans 17 amino acids. V was clipped by 0 bases and J by 0 bases, with 13 bases between them. The V gene's germline CDR1 is SGHRS and CDR2 YFSETQ. CDR3 bases: TGCGCCAGCAGCTTGGAACCCGGACACAGCTCCTACAATGAGCAGTTCTTC. It yields the protein CASSLEPGHSSYNEQFF.

This rearrangement joins TRBV7-2 to TRBJ1-1; 10 bases are shared with TRBD1. The junction had 3 bases not matched to a gene; V was cut back by 5 bases and J by 3 bases. There are 14 residues in the CDR3. In germline, CDR1 is SGHTA, CDR2 FQGNSA. The CDR3 protein is CASSAGTGDTEAFF. The CDR3 DNA follows: TGTGCCAGCAGCGCTGGGACAGGGGACACTGAAGCTTTCTTT.

This clonotype was recorded at least ten times. J is TRBJ1-5 and V is TRBV11-2; D is unclear. CDR3 length equals 14 residues. V dropped 1 base and J dropped 2 bases, with 6 bases sitting between them. Germline-derived CDR1 and CDR2 are SGHAT and FQNNGV. Here the CDR3 reads CASSLGFGNQPQHF. CDR3 bases: TGTGCCAGCAGCTTAGGGTTCGGCAATCAGCCCCAGCATTTT.

The gene calls are TRBV30 and TRBJ1-2; D gene unclear. The CDR3 length is 12 residues. CDR1 and CDR2 (germline): GTSNPN, SVGIG (reference sequence). The germline V and J ends were trimmed by 2 bases and 8 bases, with 12 bases remaining between them. In DNA, the CDR3 is TGTGCCTGGAGTCGGAGACTTGCCGGCTACACCTTC. Translation gives CAWSRRLAGYTF.

This clonotype was seen a handful of times. The J gene is TRBJ2-7, the V gene TRBV9, with TRBD1 identical over 8 bases. V was clipped by 6 bases and J by 3 bases; unmatched bases: 14. This CDR3 has 16 residues. Germline V CDR1 and CDR2: SGDLS, YYNGEE. CDR3 sequence reads: CASTRTRTGNIYEQYF. The CDR3 region has the DNA TGTGCCAGCACCCGAACAAGGACAGGGAATATCTACGAGCAGTACTTC.

The chain links TRBV12-3 or TRBV12-4 to TRBJ2-4; D unclear. V was trimmed by 7 bases and J by 3 bases, leaving 13 bases between them. CDR3 length: 14 residues. CDR3 loop: CASTSDPGKNIQYF. CDR3 bases: TGTGCCAGCACCTCGGACCCGGGCAAAAACATTCAGTACTTC.